This T cell receptor beta chain stems from a study of response to subunit inactivated influenza vaccine. Study observations and caveats: The authors proposed limited new T cell recruitment per seasonal influenza vaccination.

A single record per CDR3 protein comes from TCRdb applying MiXCR to the RT-PCR reads. The sample lists about 700,000 distinct CDR3 sequences, approximately 15% occurring once. Comment on this clonotype: The antigen is unknown.

The CDR3 has 14 amino acids. Trimming at V came to 3 bases and at J to 4 bases, leaving 9 bases not matched to a gene. Per germline, CDR1 DFQATT and CDR2 SNEGSKA (reference sequence). This TCR was sampled from a man aged 50 or older who received an inactivated influenza vaccine. This chain connects TRBV20-1 to TRBJ2-7; 7 positions match TRBD2. Here the sequenced sample was PBMCs from blood, taken 14 days before vaccination. In nucleotides, the CDR3 is TGCAGTGCTAGTCGGGGGGATCTTGGGTACGAGCAGTACTTC. It is translated as CSASRGDLGYEQYF.